The 5 T cell receptor beta chains in this list originate from one sample, sequenced in a study of Ad26.COV2.S vaccination and SARS-CoV-2 variants. Here immunoSEQ multiplex PCR was the method, and the copy in TCRdb shows in-frame clones only, minus some. The data show 440,000 or so clones, around 93% seen once. Treatment here: around 19 received Ad26.COV2.S at low or high dose, single or two shots; about 5 received placebo; per-sample allocation not given. Day 63 following the first vaccine or placebo injection was when the samples were taken. Sequencing used peripheral blood, obtained in a trial of Ad26.COV2.S vaccine versus placebo. These receptors originate from a person between 18 and 65 years old who received the Ad26.COV2.S COVID-19 vaccine or a placebo.

This clone showed up just a few times. V and J are TRBV19 and TRBJ1-1, with a tentative D call TRBD1 (5 bases). Germline V gene lookup returns CDR1 LNHDA and CDR2 SQIVND (reference sequence). V lost 1 base to trimming and J lost 6 bases, with 12 bases between them. The CDR3 is 14 amino acids. The CDR3 loop is CASSIGSGTPEAFF. The DNA of the CDR3 is TGTGCCAGTAGTATAGGTTCAGGGACCCCTGAAGCTTTCTTT.

The chain combines TRBV6-1 with TRBJ2-1, with a weak D call TRBD2 (7 bases). V shed 4 bases and J shed 4 bases, with 23 bases lying between them. The germline V gene encodes CDR1 MNHNS and CDR2 SASEGT. The CDR3 consists of 18 residues. The CDR3 reads CASSAPGGRIPRYNEQFF. The CDR3 DNA follows: TGTGCCAGCAGTGCCCCCGGGGGGCGGATCCCTCGGTACAATGAGCAGTTCTTC.

This rearrangement joins TRBV30 to TRBJ1-5; the D gene is possibly TRBD1 (6 bases). CDR3 length equals 14 residues. V gave up 5 bases and J gave up 5 bases, with 16 bases separating them. Germline V gene data show CDR1 as GTSNPN and CDR2 as SVGIG (reference sequence). This CDR3 is CAWAEQGRDQPQHF. CDR3 coding DNA: TGTGCCTGGGCCGAACAGGGTAGGGATCAGCCCCAGCATTTT.

The chain carries TRBV5-4 and TRBJ2-5; D possibly corresponds to TRBD1 (6 bases). Looked up from germline, CDR1 is SGHNT and CDR2 is YYREEE (reference sequence). CDR3 length equals 15 residues. Trimming took off 3 bases at V and 0 bases at J, with 12 bases between the two ends. DNA of the CDR3: TGTGCCAGCAGCTGGAAGACAGGTTACCAAGAGACCCAGTACTTC. Its protein is CASSWKTGYQETQYF.

The chain links TRBV30 to TRBJ1-2; the match to TRBD1 covers 7 bases. This CDR3 region has 15 residues. V lost 1 base, J lost 4 bases, and 9 bases stayed unmatched. Looked up from germline, CDR1 is GTSNPN and CDR2 is SVGIG (reference sequence). CDR3 DNA: TGTGCCTGGAGTGCCCCGGACAGGATAATCTATGGCTACACCTTC. It encodes CAWSAPDRIIYGYTF.